The 11 T cell receptor beta chains presented below share a single source sample, sequenced in a study of siplizumab effects on memory and regulatory T cells. TCRdb's copy holds only in-frame clones and misses some; the assay was immunoSEQ multiplex PCR. This repertoire shows 85,000 to 130,000 clones, about 90% found once; its top ten account for 0.65% to 0.8%. The sample was Tregs sorted from blood. These receptors all stem from a human donor in good health.

The rearrangement joins TRBV7-3 to TRBJ2-2, with D perhaps TRBD2 (6 bases). The CDR3 totals 14 residues. The V and J ends lost 0 bases and 10 bases respectively, with 12 bases between them. Germline CDR1 SGHTA, CDR2 FQGTGA. The CDR3 DNA sequence: TGTGCCAGCAGCTTAACACTAGCTGCCCCGGAGCTGTTTTTT. Its translation is CASSLTLAAPELFF.

The chain is built from TRBV7-2 and TRBJ2-1, with D perhaps TRBD1 (6 bases). The CDR3 extends over 15 amino acids. Trimming shortened V by 5 bases and J by 4 bases, and 15 bases separated the two germline ends. Germline CDR1 SGHTA, CDR2 FQGNSA. The CDR3 nucleotides are TGTGCCAGCAGCCGTGGTGGGACACAATACAATGAGCAGTTCTTC. It encodes CASSRGGTQYNEQFF.

V and J are TRBV5-6 and TRBJ1-3; no firm D call. The V gene lost 0 bases and the J gene lost 4 bases, with 5 bases spanning the gap. The CDR3 is made up of 13 amino acids. Germline values: CDR1 SGHDT, CDR2 YYEEEE. The CDR3 is CASSLGRGNTIYF. The CDR3 DNA sequence: TGTGCCAGCAGCTTGGGCCGGGGAAACACCATATATTTT.

This chain's CDR3 is CASRNPGLADTQYF. CDR3 nucleotides: TGTGCCAGCAGAAATCCGGGACTAGCAGATACGCAGTATTTT. V and J are TRBV6-1 and TRBJ2-3; 8 bases line up with TRBD2. Germline V gene sequence: CDR1 MNHNS, CDR2 SASEGT. The CDR3 totals 14 residues. The V and J ends lost 6 bases and 4 bases, in that order; junction bases with no gene match: 6.

The chain employs TRBV9 and TRBJ2-1, with a weak D call TRBD2 (6 bases). The germline gives CDR1 SGDLS, CDR2 YYNGEE. The germline V and J ends were trimmed by 0 bases and 9 bases, with 19 bases remaining between them. This CDR3 spans 16 amino acids. This chain's CDR3 is CASSVGGMAGMGEQFF. The CDR3 DNA is TGTGCCAGCAGCGTAGGGGGTATGGCGGGGATGGGTGAGCAGTTCTTC.

The rearrangement links TRBV6-6 to TRBJ2-7; D is undetermined. Per germline, CDR1 MNHNY and CDR2 SVGAGI (reference sequence). This CDR3 is built from 16 residues. V was shortened by 0 bases and J by 5 bases, with 17 bases between the two germline ends. CDR3 bases: TGTGCCAGCAGTTACTCGAAAGGCGGCAGGATTCACGAGCAGTACTTC. Translation gives CASSYSKGGRIHEQYF.

The rearrangement joins TRBV5-1 to TRBJ2-5, with 9 positions matching TRBD1. V lost 4 bases and J lost 5; bases outside the gene matches: 6. Germline values: CDR1 SGHRS, CDR2 YFSETQ. There are 14 residues in the CDR3. The CDR3: CASSDGQGFETQYF. In DNA, the CDR3 is TGCGCCAGCAGCGACGGACAGGGGTTCGAGACCCAGTACTTC.

The chain employs TRBV5-4 and TRBJ2-2; 8 bases match TRBD2. J gave up 6 bases and V 5 bases, and 9 bases lay outside the gene matches. This CDR3 has 15 amino acids. Germline V gene data show CDR1 as SGHNT and CDR2 as YYREEE (reference sequence). DNA of the CDR3: TGTGCCAGCAGTTCCCAATCGACTAGCGCCGGGGAGCTGTTTTTT. It is translated as CASSSQSTSAGELFF. The full variable domain, its missing parts supplied by reference TRBV5-4 and TRBJ2-2, is ETGVTQSPTHLIKTRGQQVTLRCSSQSGHNTVSWYQQALGQGPQFIFQYYREEENGRGNFPPRFSGLQFPNYSSELNVNALELDDSALYLCASSSQSTSAGELFFGEGSRLTVL.

The chain couples TRBV19 to TRBJ2-7; D may be TRBD2 (6 bases). The CDR3 consists of 12 residues. Germline assignment: CDR1 LNHDA and CDR2 SQIVND (reference sequence). V was clipped by 10 bases and J by 2 bases, with 12 bases between them. Here the CDR3 DNA reads TGTGCCACCGGGGAGGCGGCCTACGAGCAGTACTTC. This codes for CATGEAAYEQYF.

The V gene is TRBV14, the J gene TRBJ1-6, with D perhaps TRBD1 (5 bases). V lost 8 bases, J lost 8 bases, and 10 bases lay in between. Germline assignment: CDR1 SGHDN and CDR2 FVKESK. The CDR3 runs 12 residues. Here the CDR3 reads CASGGRDSPLHF. The CDR3, as DNA: TGTGCCAGCGGGGGGAGAGATTCACCCCTCCACTTT.

The J gene is TRBJ1-2, the V gene TRBV7-3, with 8 bases aligning to TRBD1. Germline V gene lookup returns CDR1 SGHTA and CDR2 FQGTGA. J lost 8 bases, V lost 1 base, and 9 bases had no gene match. The CDR3 covers 15 residues. Here the CDR3 reads CASSLIQGQAYGYTF. The CDR3 DNA follows: TGTGCCAGCAGCTTAATCCAGGGACAGGCGTACGGCTACACCTTC. Complete variable domain (other parts from reference TRBV7-3 and TRBJ1-2): GAGVSQTPSNKVTEKGKYVELRCDPISGHTALYWYRQSLGQGPEFLIYFQGTGAADDSGLPNDRFFAVRPEGSVSTLKIQRTERGDSAVYLCASSLIQGQAYGYTFGSGTRLTVV.